A single sample gave rise to the 3 T cell receptor beta chains below, sequenced in a study of T-cell memory formation after mild COVID-19. From the 5' RACE reads, TCRdb called clonotypes with MiXCR, one entry per CDR3 protein. The table records approximately 350,000 distinct CDR3 sequences, around 30% of them present only once. Material for sequencing was PBMCs or a T cell subset sorted from them (not recorded which). These receptors all stem from an adult woman who had mild COVID-19 (a few samples of this study predate the infection). Cell type and time point are not known.

This clonotype was counted ten times or more. The chain recombines TRBV20-1 with TRBJ2-5, with D perhaps TRBD2 (6 bases). V lost 4 bases to trimming and J lost 3 bases, with 12 bases between them. Germline values: CDR1 DFQATT, CDR2 SNEGSKA (reference sequence). The CDR3 contains 13 residues. In DNA, the CDR3 is TGCAGTGCTATCCCAGCGGGTAAAGAGACCCAGTACTTC. Encoded protein: CSAIPAGKETQYF.

The chain carries TRBV24-1 and TRBJ1-6; 8 bases align to TRBD1. This CDR3 spans 16 amino acids. Germline trimming cut 4 bases from V and 7 bases from J; bases unmatched to any gene: 8. Germline CDR1 KGHDR, CDR2 SFDVKD. The CDR3 nucleotides read TGTGCCACCAGTGACGCCCGACAGGGGTGGAATTCACCCCTCCACTTT. Its protein is CATSDARQGWNSPLHF.

This chain connects TRBV5-1 to TRBJ2-1; possibly TRBD2 for D (6 bases). In germline, CDR1 is SGHRS, CDR2 YFSETQ. V lost 0 bases to trimming and J lost 2 bases, with 6 bases between them. The CDR3 has 14 residues. The CDR3 loop reads CASSLGEAYNEQFF. CDR3 sequence (DNA): TGCGCCAGCAGCTTGGGGGAGGCCTACAATGAGCAGTTCTTC.